The 5 T cell receptor beta chains below come from one sample, sequenced in a study of T cells in localized non-small cell lung cancer. Assay used: immunoSEQ multiplex PCR; TCRdb lists only in-frame clones, some missing. The sample lists about 33,000 clones; 80% were seen once. Sequencing used peripheral blood, obtained before any cancer treatment. These receptors came from a male donor aged 60 or over with stage III squamous cell lung carcinoma.

The chain links TRBV11-3 to TRBJ2-1; D call uncertain. V was shortened by 0 bases and J by 6 bases, with 6 bases between the two germline ends. The length of the CDR3 is 13 residues. Germline CDR1 SGHNT, CDR2 YENEEA. CDR3: CASSLEGTNEQFF. The CDR3 coding sequence is TGTGCCAGCAGCTTAGAAGGAACCAATGAGCAGTTCTTC.

The chain links TRBV29-1 to TRBJ1-2; no definite D call. CDR3 size: 15 residues. V lost 0 bases to trimming and J lost 4 bases, with 15 bases between them. In germline, CDR1 is SQVTM, CDR2 ANQGSEA. The CDR3 loop is CSVEDRQALFYGYTF. CDR3 bases: TGCAGCGTTGAAGACCGGCAGGCCCTCTTCTATGGCTACACCTTC. Using reference TRBV29-1 and TRBJ1-2 for the parts outside the CDR3, the full variable domain is SAVISQKPSRDICQRGTSLTIQCQVDSQVTMMFWYRQQPGQSLTLIATANQGSEATYESGFVIDKFPISRPNLTFSTLTVSNMSPEDSSIYLCSVEDRQALFYGYTFGSGTRLTVV.

This clone came up a few times. The V gene is TRBV4-3, the J gene TRBJ2-5; the D gene is possibly TRBD1 (8 bases). The CDR3 is 14 amino acids. The germline V gene has CDR1 LGHNA and CDR2 YSLEER. The V and J ends lost 5 bases and 7 bases respectively, with 17 bases between them. The CDR3 region is CASSSRTGRGTQYF. The CDR3, as DNA: TGCGCCAGCAGCTCACGGACAGGGAGGGGGACCCAGTACTTC.

J is TRBJ1-2 and V is TRBV7-8; 7 bases match TRBD1. The CDR3 spans 14 residues. Germline V gene sequence: CDR1 SGHVS, CDR2 FQNEAQ. V shed 5 bases and J 4 bases; nucleotides not matched to a gene: 7. The CDR3 coding sequence is TGTGCCAGCAGCCCCGAACAGGGGCCCTATGGCTACACCTTC. It yields the protein CASSPEQGPYGYTF.

The V and J genes are TRBV9 and TRBJ2-7; weak D call: TRBD1 (6 bases). V lost 3 bases and J 7 bases, leaving 11 bases between the germline ends. Germline CDR1 is SGDLS and CDR2 is YYNGEE. The CDR3 extends over 12 amino acids. Here the CDR3 DNA reads TGTGCCAGCAGCGCCTCCGGGACAGAGCAGTACTTC. It is translated as CASSASGTEQYF.